The following is a T cell receptor (beta chain) sequence with its context. Its antigen is currently unknown. This specimen comes from a study of regulatory and conventional T cells in RAG deficiency. Study outcomes and limitations: In Omenn syndrome, Treg and Tconv repertoires overlapped >75%. RAG-deficient patients showed markedly lower Shannon entropy and higher Simpson indices than control T-cell subsets.

Deletions cut 7 bases from V and 1 base from J, with 8 bases between. CDR1 and CDR2 from the germline V gene are WSHSY and SAAADI. This CDR3 is built from 13 residues. Blood CD4+ CD25-high CD127-low regulatory T cells supplied the genomic DNA template. The method was immunoSEQ multiplex PCR; TCRdb's version includes in-frame clones alone and lacks a portion of them. This sample carries 8,000 to 10,000 clones, 70% to 90% of them seen once, and the ten largest clones take about 1.2%. These data are also associated with another study on regulatory T cells. That paper states: The PCR used 52 TRBV and 13 TRBJ primers. In patients, unique TRB V-J pairs were restricted and V/J usage skewed, especially in Tregs.

The sequencing input was Tregs sorted from blood. The chain recombines TRBV10-2 with TRBJ1-3; D perhaps matches TRBD1 (5 bases). The TCR originated in a human donor in good health. The CDR3 bases are TGCGCCAGCAAAGCAGGGTCTGGAAACACCATATATTTT. Its protein product is CASKAGSGNTIYF.